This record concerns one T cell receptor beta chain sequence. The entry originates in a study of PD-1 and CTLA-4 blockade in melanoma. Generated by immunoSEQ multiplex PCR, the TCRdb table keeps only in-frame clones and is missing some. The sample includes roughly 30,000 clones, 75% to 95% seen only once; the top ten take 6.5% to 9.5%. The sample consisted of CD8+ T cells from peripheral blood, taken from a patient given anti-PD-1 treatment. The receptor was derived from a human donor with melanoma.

The CDR3 bases are TGTGCCAGCAGTGAAGCGTCCTGGGACAGGGAAGAGACCCAGTACTTC. It encodes CASSEASWDREETQYF. The chain couples TRBV2 to TRBJ2-5; 9 bases fit TRBD1. V lost 0 bases, J lost 3 bases, and 5 bases stayed unmatched. The CDR3 extends over 16 amino acids. The germline V gene has CDR1 SNHLY and CDR2 FYNNEI.